These 10 T cell receptor beta chains came from one sample sequenced in a study of blood T cell repertoires in COVID-19. Profiling relied on immunoSEQ multiplex PCR, and the TCRdb table lists in-frame clones only, not all of them. The sample consists of roughly 350,000 clones, around 85% of them appearing once. The sample comprised peripheral blood. The receptors derive from a woman under 30 with acute or convalescent COVID-19.

The V gene is TRBV12-5, the J gene TRBJ1-1, with TRBD1 matching over 8 bases. Germline CDR1 and CDR2: LGHNT and FRNRAP. This CDR3 spans 15 amino acids. Unmatched junction bases numbered 9, after V lost 5 bases and J lost 4 bases. The CDR3 is CASGTSRTGFTEAFF. The CDR3 nucleotides are TGTGCTAGTGGTACCTCCCGGACAGGGTTCACTGAAGCTTTCTTT.

The DNA for the CDR3 is TGTGCCAGCAGTCACGGGACTAGCGGGAGAAACACCGGGGAGCTGTTTTTT. Its protein is CASSHGTSGRNTGELFF. The gene calls are TRBV28 and TRBJ2-2, with 14 bases that match TRBD2. CDR3 length: 17 amino acids. V trimming: 5 bases; J trimming: 2 bases; junction bases outside the gene matches: 4. The germline CDR1 and CDR2 sequences are MDHEN and SYDVKM. The variable domain in full, with the rest retrieved from reference TRBV28 and TRBJ2-2, is DVKVTQSSRYLVKRTGEKVFLECVQDMDHENMFWYRQDPGLGLRLIYFSYDVKMKEKGDIPEGYSVSREKKERFSLILESASTNQTSMYLCASSHGTSGRNTGELFFGEGSRLTVL.

V gene TRBV29-1 combines with J gene TRBJ2-3, with D tentatively TRBD1 (9 bases). There are 16 residues in the CDR3. V was cut by 6 bases and J by 3 bases, with 22 bases left in between. From germline, CDR1 is SQVTM and CDR2 ANQGSEA. The CDR3 sequence is CSVPSGGTGRTDTQYF. In DNA, the CDR3 is TGCAGCGTCCCCTCGGGAGGGACAGGGAGAACAGATACGCAGTATTTT.

J is TRBJ2-2 and V is TRBV6-6; D call uncertain. Trimming left V 7 bases short and J 5 bases short, with 11 bases between. The CDR3 is 13 amino acids. Germline V gene sequence: CDR1 MNHNY, CDR2 SVGAGI (reference sequence). The CDR3 DNA reads as TGTGCCAGCACGGGTCTCGGGACCGGGGAGCTGTTTTTT. Amino acid sequence: CASTGLGTGELFF.

In DNA form, the CDR3 reads TGCGCCAGCAGTGAGGCTAGTCAGCCCCAGCATTTT. Translation: CASSEASQPQHF. J is TRBJ1-5 and V is TRBV10-1; no clear D gene. V gave up 2 bases and J gave up 6 bases, with 5 bases separating them. This CDR3 is built from 12 residues. Germline V gene sequence: CDR1 WNHNN, CDR2 SYGVQD (reference sequence).

The chain employs TRBV5-1 and TRBJ2-3, with 10 bases fitting TRBD2. The germline V gene encodes CDR1 SGHRS and CDR2 YFSETQ. Germline trimming cut 4 bases from V and 3 bases from J; bases unmatched to any gene: 2. The CDR3 runs 14 residues. The CDR3: CASSEGLATDTQYF. The CDR3 coding sequence is TGCGCCAGCAGCGAGGGACTAGCGACAGATACGCAGTATTTT.

The CDR3 here is CATSDPRSGEKDTQYF. The CDR3 region has the DNA TGTGCCACCAGTGACCCCCGGAGCGGGGAGAAAGATACGCAGTATTTT. This chain connects TRBV24-1 to TRBJ2-3; 7 nucleotides line up with TRBD2. This CDR3 region has 16 residues. Trimming cost V 4 bases and J 5 bases; bases outside gene matches: 11. The V gene's germline CDR1 is KGHDR and CDR2 SFDVKD.

The rearrangement links TRBV30 to TRBJ1-6; maybe TRBD1 (5 bases). Germline V lookup: CDR1 GTSNPN, CDR2 SVGIG (reference sequence). The CDR3 is 16 residues long. Trimming removed 1 base at V and 6 bases at J, with 16 bases between. DNA of the CDR3: TGTGCCTGGAGTGGGGAATCGTGGGGACTTAATTCACCCCTCCACTTT. Amino acid sequence: CAWSGESWGLNSPLHF.

V gene TRBV10-1 combines with J gene TRBJ1-3; TRBD1 is a possible D gene (6 bases). Trimming cost V 6 bases and J 0 bases, with 12 bases left between them. The CDR3 consists of 15 residues. Germline V lookup: CDR1 WNHNN, CDR2 SYGVQD (reference sequence). The CDR3 DNA sequence: TGCGCCAGCAGAGCCGGGACAAACTCTGGAAACACCATATATTTT. It is translated as CASRAGTNSGNTIYF.

The J gene is TRBJ1-5, the V gene TRBV7-2; possible D gene TRBD1, 5 bases. Trimming removed 6 bases at V and 4 bases at J, with 13 bases between. The CDR3 spans 14 residues. The germline V gene encodes CDR1 SGHTA and CDR2 FQGNSA. The CDR3 DNA reads TGTGCCAGCAGTTATCAGGGAAGGAATCAGCCCCAGCATTTT. It is translated as CASSYQGRNQPQHF.